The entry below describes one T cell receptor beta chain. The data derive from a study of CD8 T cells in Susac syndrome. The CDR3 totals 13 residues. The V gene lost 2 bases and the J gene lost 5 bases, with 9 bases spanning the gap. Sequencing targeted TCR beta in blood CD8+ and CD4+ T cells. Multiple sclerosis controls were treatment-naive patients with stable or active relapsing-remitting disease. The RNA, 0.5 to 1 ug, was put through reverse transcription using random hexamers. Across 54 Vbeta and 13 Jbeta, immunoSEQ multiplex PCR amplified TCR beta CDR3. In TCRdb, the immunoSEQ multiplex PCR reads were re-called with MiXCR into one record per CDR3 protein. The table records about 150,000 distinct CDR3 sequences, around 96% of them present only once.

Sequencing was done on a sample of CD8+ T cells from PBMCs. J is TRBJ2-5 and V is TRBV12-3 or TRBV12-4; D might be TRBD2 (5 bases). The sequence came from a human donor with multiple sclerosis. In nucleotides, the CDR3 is TGTGCCAGCAGTTTACGGGGTGGGGAGACCCAGTACTTC. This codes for CASSLRGGETQYF.